This TCR beta chain is drawn from a study of blood T cell repertoires in COVID-19. Study at large: The samples span acute and convalescent COVID-19 from the United States, Italy and Spain. T cells, B-cell-depleted T cells, or PBMCs provided the cDNA or gDNA that served as material.

In germline, CDR1 is SGDLS, CDR2 YYNGEE. The CDR3 covers 14 residues. The V gene lost 3 bases and the J gene lost 6 bases, with 13 bases spanning the gap. In the authors' workflow: For nucleated cells, counts were estimated from reference gene primer amplification. Sequencing was performed with immunoSEQ multiplex PCR; in TCRdb, only in-frame clones are kept and a portion is missing. V, J and clone size were drawn from that table, and D and trimming were deduced from the DNA. Here the sample spans hundreds of thousands of clones, over 75% being singletons. This clone was seen a single time. The gene calls are TRBV9 and TRBJ2-1, with TRBD1 as a possible D gene (6 bases). Sequencing was carried out using peripheral blood. This sequence originates from a man aged 50-60 years with active or convalescent COVID-19. CDR3 residues: CASSGRDTLNEQFF. The DNA of the CDR3 is TGTGCCAGCAGCGGCCGGGACACCCTCAATGAGCAGTTCTTC.